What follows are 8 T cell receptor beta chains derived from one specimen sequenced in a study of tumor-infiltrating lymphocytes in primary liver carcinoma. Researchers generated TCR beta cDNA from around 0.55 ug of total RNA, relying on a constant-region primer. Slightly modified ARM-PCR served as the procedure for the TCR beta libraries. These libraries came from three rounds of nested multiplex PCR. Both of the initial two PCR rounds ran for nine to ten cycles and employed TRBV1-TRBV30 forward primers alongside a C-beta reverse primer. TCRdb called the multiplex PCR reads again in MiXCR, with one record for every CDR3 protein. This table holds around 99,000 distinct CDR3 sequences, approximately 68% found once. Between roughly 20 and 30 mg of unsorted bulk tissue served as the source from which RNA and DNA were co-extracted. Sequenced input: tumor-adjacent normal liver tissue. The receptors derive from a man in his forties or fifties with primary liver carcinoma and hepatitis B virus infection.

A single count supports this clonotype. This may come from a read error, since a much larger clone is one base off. The chain's CDR3 is CASSFRQDTGELFF. The CDR3 nucleotides read TGTGCCAGCAGTTTTCGACAGGACACCGGGGAGCTGTTTTTT. J is TRBJ2-2 and V is TRBV6-1, with D perhaps matching TRBD1 (6 bases). The germline CDR1 and CDR2 sequences are MNHNS and SASEGT. Trimming took 5 bases from V and 3 from J, leaving 10 bases between them. This CDR3 is 14 amino acids long.

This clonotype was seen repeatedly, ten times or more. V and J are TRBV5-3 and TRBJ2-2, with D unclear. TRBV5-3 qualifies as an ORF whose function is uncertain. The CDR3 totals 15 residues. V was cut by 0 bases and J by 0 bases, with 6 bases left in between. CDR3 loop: CARSLAGANTGELFF. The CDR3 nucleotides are TGTGCCAGAAGCTTGGCGGGCGCGAACACCGGGGAGCTGTTTTTT.

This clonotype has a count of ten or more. The CDR3 sequence is CASSLGGHGNTQYF. For the CDR3, the DNA is TGTGCCAGCAGTTTAGGGGGGCACGGGAATACGCAGTATTTT. The chain uses TRBV12-3 or TRBV12-4 and TRBJ2-3; D is possibly TRBD1 (6 bases). The CDR3 runs 14 residues. V lost 1 base, J lost 7 bases, and 12 bases lay in between.

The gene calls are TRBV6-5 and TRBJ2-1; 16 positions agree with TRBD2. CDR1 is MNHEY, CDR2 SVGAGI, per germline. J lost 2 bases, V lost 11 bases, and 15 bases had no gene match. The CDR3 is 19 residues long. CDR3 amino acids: CACSSGTSGRAGAYNEQFF. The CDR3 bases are TGTGCCTGTAGTTCCGGGACTAGCGGGAGGGCCGGCGCCTACAATGAGCAGTTCTTC.

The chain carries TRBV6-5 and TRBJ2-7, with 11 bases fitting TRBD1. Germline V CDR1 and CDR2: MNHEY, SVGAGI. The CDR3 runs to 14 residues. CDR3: CARSRDRGNHEQYF. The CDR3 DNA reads TGTGCTAGGAGCCGGGACAGGGGGAACCACGAGCAGTACTTC.

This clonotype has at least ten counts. The CDR3 DNA follows: TGCAGCGTTAGGACAGATCGCTACGAGCAGTACTTC. Amino acids: CSVRTDRYEQYF. The genes are TRBV29-1 and TRBJ2-7, with D perhaps matching TRBD1 (6 bases). The V gene's germline CDR1 is SQVTM and CDR2 ANQGSEA. The CDR3 contains 12 residues. Trimming shortened V by 5 bases and J by 3 bases, and 11 bases separated the two germline ends.

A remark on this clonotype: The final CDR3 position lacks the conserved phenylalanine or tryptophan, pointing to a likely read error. Here the CDR3 DNA reads TGTGCCAGCAGCCCCTCGTATTGCCAAGAGACCCAGTACTAC. This translates into CASSPSYCQETQYY. V and J are TRBV28 and TRBJ2-5; D gene unclear. The CDR3 is made up of 14 amino acids. V lost 6 bases and J lost 1, with 12 bases in between. Germline values: CDR1 MDHEN, CDR2 SYDVKM.

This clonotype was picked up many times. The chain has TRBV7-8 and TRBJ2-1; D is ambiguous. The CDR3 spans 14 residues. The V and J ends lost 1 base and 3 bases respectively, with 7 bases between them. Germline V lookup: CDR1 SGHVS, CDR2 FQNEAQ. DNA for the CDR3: TGTGCCAGCAGCTTAGACAGACTCTACAATGAGCAGTTCTTC. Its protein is CASSLDRLYNEQFF.